This TCR beta chain was recorded in a study of T cells in Graves' hyperthyroidism and ophthalmopathy. About the study: Once the initial diagnosis was made, peripheral blood was obtained before any treatment. Regarding the study as a whole: Ophthalmopathy was model-predicted a median around seven months pre-onset.

Inclusion characteristics of ophthalmopathy patients comprised a Clinical Activity Score of at least 3, a NOSPECS grade of at least 4, and duration under 3 months. Researchers barred patients who had uncontrolled infection, other autoimmune disease, pregnancy or lactation. From germline, CDR1 is DFQATT and CDR2 SNEGSKA (reference sequence). V gave up 3 bases and J gave up 6 bases; unmatched junction bases: 3. The CDR3 loop spans 13 amino acids. Amplified TCR beta CDR3 regions came from RNA transcripts. The HTBI primer set served for first-round RT-PCR of the TCR CDR3. MiXCR, run by TCRdb on the multiplex PCR reads, gives a single entry per CDR3 protein. This sample has over 450,000 distinct CDR3 sequences, with 17% found just once. About this clonotype itself: Its specificity is not known.

Sequenced: blood. The origin of this receptor is a woman between 18 and 29 years old with Graves' ophthalmopathy. The rearrangement links TRBV20-1 to TRBJ2-7, with 12 bases lining up with TRBD2. The CDR3 nucleotides are TGCAGTGCTAGCGGGACTAGCGGGCCCGAGCAGTACTTC. Translating it yields CSASGTSGPEQYF.